A single count supports the clone carrying this T cell receptor (beta chain). Clinical history as reported by participants underpinned cohort assignment. Trimming removed 6 bases at V and 6 bases at J, with 18 bases between. The CDR3 consists of 15 residues. CDR1 and CDR2 from the germline V gene are SNHLY and FYNNEI. In the original workflow: Cell counts per sample came from amplifying reference gene primers. Assay used: immunoSEQ multiplex PCR; TCRdb lists only in-frame clones, some missing. V, J and clone size were drawn from that table, and D and trimming were deduced from the DNA. The table lists roughly 430,000 clones, approximately 86% of them singletons. The sample originates from a study of blood T cell repertoires in COVID-19. Study-wide background: COVID-19 samples, acute and convalescent, were from the United States, Italy and Spain. Sample material is recorded as cDNA or gDNA derived from T cells, B-cell-depleted T cells, or PBMCs.

Sequencing was done on a sample of PBMCs or T cells enriched from blood (not recorded which). The clonotype was recovered from a woman aged 40-49 years with acute COVID-19. This chain joins TRBV2 and TRBJ2-1; D remains ambiguous. CDR3 nucleotides: TGTGCCAGCAGACCGCACAACAGTTTCCGCAATGAGCAGTTCTTC. This encodes CASRPHNSFRNEQFF.